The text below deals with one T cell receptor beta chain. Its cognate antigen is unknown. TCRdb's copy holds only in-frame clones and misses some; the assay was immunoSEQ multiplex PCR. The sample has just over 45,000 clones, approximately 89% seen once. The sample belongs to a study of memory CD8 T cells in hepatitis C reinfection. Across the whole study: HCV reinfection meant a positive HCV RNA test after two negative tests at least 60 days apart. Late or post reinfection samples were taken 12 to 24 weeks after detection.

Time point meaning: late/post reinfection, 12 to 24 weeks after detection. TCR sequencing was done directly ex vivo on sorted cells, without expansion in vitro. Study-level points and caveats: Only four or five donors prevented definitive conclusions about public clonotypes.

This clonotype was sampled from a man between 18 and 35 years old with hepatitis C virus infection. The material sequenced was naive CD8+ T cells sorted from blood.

CDR3 nucleotide sequence: TGCAGCGCCCAGGCCAGCACTGAAGCTTTCTTT. Translating gives CSAQASTEAFF. The chain has TRBV20-1 and TRBJ1-1; D not certain. CDR1 DFQATT and CDR2 SNEGSKA come from the germline V gene (reference sequence). The CDR3 is made up of 11 amino acids.